The text below deals with one T cell receptor (beta chain). Its antigen is undetermined. During the collection period, no donor immune events like infections were recorded. The assay was immunoSEQ multiplex PCR, and TCRdb's table has in-frame clones only and misses some. The sample holds about 110,000 clones, about 88% seen once. Germline V gives CDR1 MNHNY, CDR2 SVGAGI (reference sequence). Deletions cut 3 bases from V and 7 bases from J, with 12 bases between. The CDR3 consists of 14 residues. These data belong to a study of identifying expanded T cells in peripheral blood. Whole-study findings and limits: Variance in clone template counts between roughly 2-week samples significantly increased with total template count across all healthy donors. Roughly 1.2 clones differed between technical replicates, versus about 15 and 19 over time.

The sample comprised blood. The chain recombines TRBV6-6 with TRBJ2-2; tentative D call: TRBD2 (5 bases). The TCR sequence derives from a person aged 18-69 years in good health. This CDR3 is CASSYSTRIGELFF. CDR3 nucleotide sequence: TGTGCCAGCAGTTATTCAACTAGAATCGGGGAGCTGTTTTTT.